This note documents a single T cell receptor (beta chain) sequence. The antigen remains unidentified. The source of the sample is a study of cytomegalovirus exposure and HLA in healthy donors. Study-wide points: Investigators reported 150 to 200 TCR beta chains as tied to cytomegalovirus.

In nominal health when sampled, donors likely had unrecorded immune exposures nonetheless. PCR employed 60 Vbeta and 13 Jbeta primers. Repertoires were generated with immunoSEQ multiplex PCR, while TCRdb's copy carries only in-frame clones and drops some. This sample yields approximately 110,000 clones, of which approximately 67% are seen a single time; about 7.7% belongs to the top ten. CDR1 and CDR2 (germline): MDHEN, SYDVKM. The V gene lost 10 bases and the J gene lost 6 bases, with 19 bases spanning the gap. The CDR3 is 15 residues long. Sequencing was carried out using PBMCs. This TCR derives from a man younger than 30 in good health and CMV-seropositive. The chain combines TRBV28 with TRBJ1-6; D not resolved. The CDR3 sequence is CATKPGSGSNSPLHF. The CDR3 DNA reads as TGTGCCACCAAACCGGGGTCCGGGTCTAATTCACCCCTCCACTTT.